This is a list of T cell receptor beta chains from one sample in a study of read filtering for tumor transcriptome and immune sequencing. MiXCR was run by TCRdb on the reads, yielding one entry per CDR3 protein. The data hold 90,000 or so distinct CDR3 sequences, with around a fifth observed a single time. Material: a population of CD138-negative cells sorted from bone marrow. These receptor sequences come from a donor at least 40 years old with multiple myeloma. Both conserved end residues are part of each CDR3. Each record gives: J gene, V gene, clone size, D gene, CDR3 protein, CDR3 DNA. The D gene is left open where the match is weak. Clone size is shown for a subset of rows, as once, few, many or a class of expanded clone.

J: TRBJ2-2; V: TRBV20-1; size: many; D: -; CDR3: CSATPSGANTGELFF; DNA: TGCAGTGCTACCCCGTCGGGGGCGAACACCGGGGAGCTGTTTTTT
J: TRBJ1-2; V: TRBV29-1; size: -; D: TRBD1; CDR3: CSARDRSNYGYTF; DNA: TGCAGCGCTCGGGACAGGTCTAACTATGGCTACACCTTC
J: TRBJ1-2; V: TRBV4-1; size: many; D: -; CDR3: CASSHAPTDFGYTF; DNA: TGCGCCAGCAGCCACGCCCCGACGGACTTTGGCTACACCTTC
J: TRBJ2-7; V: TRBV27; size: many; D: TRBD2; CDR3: CASSPLAGRAEQYF; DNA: TGTGCCAGCAGCCCACTAGCGGGGAGGGCCGAGCAGTACTTC
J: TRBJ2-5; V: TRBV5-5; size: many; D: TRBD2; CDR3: CASSWGAGSNQETQYF; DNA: TGTGCCAGCAGCTGGGGAGCGGGGTCGAACCAAGAGACCCAGTACTTC
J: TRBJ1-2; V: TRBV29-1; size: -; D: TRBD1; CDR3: CSVQGGGGYGYTF; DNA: TGCAGCGTGCAGGGAGGGGGCGGCTATGGCTACACCTTC
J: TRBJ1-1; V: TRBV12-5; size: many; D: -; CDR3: CASGRGLNTEAFF; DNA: TGTGCTAGTGGGAGGGGGTTGAACACTGAAGCTTTCTTT
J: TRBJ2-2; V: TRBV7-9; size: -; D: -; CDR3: CASSTPRTTNTGELFF; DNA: TGTGCCAGCAGCACCCCCCGGACAACGAACACCGGGGAGCTGTTTTTT
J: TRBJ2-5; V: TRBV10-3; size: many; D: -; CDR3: CAISESVSSQETQYF; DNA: TGTGCCATCAGTGAGTCAGTCAGCAGTCAAGAGACCCAGTACTTC
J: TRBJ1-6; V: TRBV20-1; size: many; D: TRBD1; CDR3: CSASLRGNSPLHF; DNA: TGCAGTGCTAGTCTCAGGGGGAATTCACCCCTCCACTTT
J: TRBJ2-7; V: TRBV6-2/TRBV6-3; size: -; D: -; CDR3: CASSYDRSYEQYF; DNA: TGTGCCAGCAGTTACGACAGGTCCTACGAGCAGTACTTC
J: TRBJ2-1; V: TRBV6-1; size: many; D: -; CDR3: CASSEARGGFTNEQFF; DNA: TGTGCCAGCAGTGAAGCGCGAGGGGGATTTACGAATGAGCAGTTCTTC
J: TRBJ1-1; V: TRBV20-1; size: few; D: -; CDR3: CSVRRGARNTEAFF; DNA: TGCAGTGTCCGCCGGGGGGCCAGGAACACTGAAGCTTTCTTT
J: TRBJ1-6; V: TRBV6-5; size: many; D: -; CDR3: CASRTDNSPLHF; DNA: TGTGCCAGCAGGACGGATAATTCACCCCTCCACTTT
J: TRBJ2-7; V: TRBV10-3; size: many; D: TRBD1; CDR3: CAISERGTGNEQYF; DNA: TGTGCCATCAGTGAACGGGGGACAGGGAACGAGCAGTACTTC
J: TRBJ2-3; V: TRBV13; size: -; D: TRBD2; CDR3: CASSLRGGKDTQYF; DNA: TGTGCCAGCAGCTTACGCGGGGGTAAAGATACGCAGTATTTT
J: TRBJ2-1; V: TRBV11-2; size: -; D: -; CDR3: CASSCVQRIEQFF; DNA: TGTGCGAGCAGCTGCGTCCAGCGCATTGAGCAGTTCTTC
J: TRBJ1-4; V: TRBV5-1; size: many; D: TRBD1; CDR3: CASSLIPGTGKGEKLFF; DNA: TGCGCCAGCAGCCTAATCCCCGGGACAGGGAAGGGAGAAAAACTGTTTTTT
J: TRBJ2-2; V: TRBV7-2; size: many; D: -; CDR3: CASSYRVPGELFF; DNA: TGTGCCAGCAGCTACAGGGTCCCCGGGGAGCTGTTTTTT
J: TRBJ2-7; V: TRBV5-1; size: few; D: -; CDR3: CASSFQGRLYEQYF; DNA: TGCGCCAGCAGCTTCCAGGGGCGCCTCTACGAGCAGTACTTC
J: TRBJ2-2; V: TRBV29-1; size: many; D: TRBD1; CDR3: CSADRGYTGELFF; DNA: TGCAGCGCAGACAGGGGGTACACCGGGGAGCTGTTTTTT
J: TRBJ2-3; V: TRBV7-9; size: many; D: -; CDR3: CASSHGTLTDTQYF; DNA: TGTGCCAGCAGCCATGGGACCCTCACAGATACGCAGTATTTT
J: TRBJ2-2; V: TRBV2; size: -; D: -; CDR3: CVSSASGELFF; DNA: TGTGTCAGCAGTGCTTCCGGGGAGCTGTTTTTT
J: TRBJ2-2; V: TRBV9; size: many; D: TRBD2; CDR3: CASNKRGGPGELFF; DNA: TGTGCCAGCAACAAGCGGGGGGGCCCCGGGGAGCTGTTTTTT